This TCR beta chain was profiled in a study of blood T cell repertoires in COVID-19. Background on the study: The study drew acute and convalescent COVID-19 samples from the United States, Italy and Spain.

Clones were sequenced by immunoSEQ multiplex PCR, and TCRdb holds only the in-frame ones, with some missing. The sample lists over 300,000 clones; about 82% were seen once. V was trimmed by 2 bases and J by 6 bases, leaving 19 bases between them. This CDR3 region has 16 residues. The V gene's germline CDR1 is SGHRS and CDR2 YFSETQ. The sequencing input was peripheral blood. The gene calls are TRBV5-1 and TRBJ2-3; perhaps TRBD2 as D (5 bases). This sequence was found in a woman aged 45-59 years with acute or convalescent COVID-19. CDR3 coding DNA: TGCGCCAGCAGCTTTATGGCGGCAAAAAGGGAGGATACGCAGTATTTT. Its protein product is CASSFMAAKREDTQYF.